These 10 T cell receptor beta chains originate from one sample sequenced in a study of T-cell reconstitution after alpha-beta-depleted transplantation in children. The TCRbeta library incorporated unique molecular identifiers. In TCRdb, the PCR reads were re-called with MiXCR into one record per CDR3 protein. The sample contains more than 450,000 distinct CDR3 sequences, around 17% of which appear only once. Here the sequenced sample was PBMCs from the stem cell graft donor, taken from the stem cell graft. The source is a human donor who donated a stem cell graft to a child with acute lymphoblastic leukemia.

The genes are TRBV11-1 and TRBJ2-6; D gene uncertain. The CDR3 extends over 15 amino acids. Germline CDR1 SGHAT, CDR2 FQDESV (reference sequence). The V end lost 2 bases, the J end lost 4 bases, and 9 bases lay between the germline ends. CDR3 in amino acids: CASSLYEAGANVLTF. CDR3 in DNA: TGTGCCAGCAGCTTATACGAGGCCGGGGCCAACGTCCTGACTTTC.

The chain couples TRBV14 to TRBJ2-1, with D possibly TRBD2 on 6 matching bases. The CDR3 is 16 amino acids. Germline V gives CDR1 SGHDN, CDR2 FVKESK. With 1 base removed from V and 9 bases from J, the gap between germline ends came to 19 bases. This chain's CDR3 is CASSQVDGGPHGEQFF. The CDR3, as DNA: TGTGCCAGCAGCCAAGTGGATGGAGGGCCCCACGGTGAGCAGTTCTTC.

This clonotype has only a few counts. The V and J genes are TRBV5-6 and TRBJ2-1; 7 bases align to TRBD2. The junction had 18 bases not matched to a gene; V was cut back by 4 bases and J by 11 bases. This CDR3 spans 16 amino acids. Germline CDR1 reads SGHDT; CDR2 reads YYEEEE. The chain's CDR3 is CASSGLTSSPGKQQFF. In DNA, the CDR3 is TGTGCCAGCAGCGGTCTGACTAGCTCCCCGGGCAAACAGCAGTTCTTC.

The genes are TRBV20-1 and TRBJ1-3; 9 bases agree with TRBD1. Germline V gene sequence: CDR1 DFQATT, CDR2 SNEGSKA (reference sequence). This CDR3 has 14 amino acids. The trim removed 6 bases at V and 4 bases at J, leaving 7 bases unmatched. CDR3 bases: TGCAGTGCGGCGGACAGGGGTGCCGGAAACACCATATATTTT. It translates to CSAADRGAGNTIYF.

This chain links TRBV6-5 with TRBJ1-1; D uncertain. There are 14 residues in the CDR3. Germline V gene data show CDR1 as MNHEY and CDR2 as SVGAGI. Deletions cut 0 bases from V and 8 bases from J, with 13 bases between. CDR3 sequence: CASSYSNWGKEAFF. The CDR3 DNA sequence: TGTGCCAGCAGTTACTCGAATTGGGGAAAAGAAGCTTTCTTT.

The CDR3 DNA follows: TGTGCCAGCAGTTTGTTAAGGGGACAGGGCTATAGCAATCAGCCCCAGCATTTT. Its protein product is CASSLLRGQGYSNQPQHF. This rearrangement joins TRBV2 to TRBJ1-5; 9 positions match TRBD1. The CDR3 sequence is 18 residues long. J was trimmed by 0 bases and V by 5 bases; bases with no gene match: 11. Germline-derived CDR1 and CDR2 are SNHLY and FYNNEI.

The V and J genes are TRBV5-1 and TRBJ2-7; 11 nucleotides match TRBD1. V shed 3 bases, J shed 5 bases, and the junction held 7 bases outside the gene matches. Germline V lookup: CDR1 SGHRS, CDR2 YFSETQ. There are 15 residues in the CDR3. CDR3 residues: CASSWGQGGADEQYF. CDR3 nucleotides: TGCGCCAGCAGCTGGGGACAGGGGGGCGCTGACGAGCAGTACTTC.

This clonotype was seen more than once but under ten times. V is TRBV12-3 or TRBV12-4 and J is TRBJ1-2, with no clear D. CDR3 length equals 12 residues. V lost 9 bases, J lost 8 bases, and 16 bases lay in between. Written as DNA, the CDR3 is TGTGCCAGTAGTCCGGCGAGTTTCGGCTACACCTTC. Encoded protein: CASSPASFGYTF.

In its sample, this clonotype was seen once. This chain links TRBV12-3 or TRBV12-4 with TRBJ2-2, with 9 bases identical to TRBD1. The CDR3 sequence is 19 residues long. V lost 3 bases to trimming and J lost 1 base; unmatched junction nucleotides: 12. CDR3 residues: CASSFHRGTGQLNTGELFF. The CDR3, as DNA: TGTGCCAGCAGTTTCCATAGGGGGACAGGGCAACTGAACACCGGGGAGCTGTTTTTT.

This chain links TRBV3-1 with TRBJ2-2, with D possibly called TRBD1 or TRBD2 (5 bases each). The CDR3 runs to 17 residues. V lost 3 bases to trimming and J lost 3 bases, with 17 bases between them. CDR1 is LGHDT, CDR2 YNNKEL, per germline (reference sequence). The CDR3 sequence is CASSHSTGPVHTGELFF. The CDR3 bases are TGTGCCAGCAGCCATTCTACGGGGCCCGTTCACACCGGGGAGCTGTTTTTT.